This T cell receptor beta chain was captured in a study of T cells in Graves' hyperthyroidism and ophthalmopathy. Amplified TCR beta CDR3 regions derived from RNA transcripts. First-round RT-PCR targeting the TCR CDR3 was performed with the HTBI primer set. TCRdb called the multiplex PCR reads again in MiXCR, with one record for every CDR3 protein. The sample carries 200,000 to 250,000 distinct CDR3 sequences, about a sixth recorded once. Exclusions: uncontrolled infection, other autoimmune disease, pregnancy, lactation. A few counts support this clonotype. Its matching antigen is unknown. General study findings and limits: Among thyroid clonotypes expanded above 0.001, most also appeared in blood. A 13 V-J signature model discriminated ophthalmopathy versus stable hyperthyroidism.

V shed 9 bases and J shed 1 base, with 10 bases lying between them. The CDR3 consists of 14 residues. CDR1 is LNHDA, CDR2 SQIVND, per germline (reference sequence). This chain uses TRBV19 with TRBJ2-6, with D perhaps matching TRBD1 (5 bases). Sample: blood. The receptor comes from a young woman with Graves' ophthalmopathy. The CDR3 protein is CASQGRSGANVLTF. The CDR3 coding sequence is TGTGCCAGCCAGGGAAGGTCTGGGGCCAACGTCCTGACTTTC.